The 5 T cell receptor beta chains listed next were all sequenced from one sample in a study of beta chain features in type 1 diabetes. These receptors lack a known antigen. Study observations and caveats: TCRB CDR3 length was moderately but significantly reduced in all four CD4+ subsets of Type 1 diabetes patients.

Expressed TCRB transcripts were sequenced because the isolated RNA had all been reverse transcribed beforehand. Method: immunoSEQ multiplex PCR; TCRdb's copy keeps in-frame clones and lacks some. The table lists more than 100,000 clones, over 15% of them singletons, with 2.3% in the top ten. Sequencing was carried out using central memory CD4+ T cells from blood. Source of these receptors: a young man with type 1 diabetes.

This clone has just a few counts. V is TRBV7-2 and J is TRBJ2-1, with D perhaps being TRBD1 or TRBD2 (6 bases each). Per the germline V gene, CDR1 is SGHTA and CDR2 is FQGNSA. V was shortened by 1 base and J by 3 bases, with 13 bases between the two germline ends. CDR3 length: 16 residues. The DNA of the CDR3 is TGTGCCAGCAGCTTAGATTGGGGGGCTGGCTACAATGAGCAGTTCTTC. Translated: CASSLDWGAGYNEQFF. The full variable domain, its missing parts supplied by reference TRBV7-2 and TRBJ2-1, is GAGVSQSPSNKVTEKGKDVELRCDPISGHTALYWYRQSLGQGLEFLIYFQGNSAPDKSGLPSDRFSAERTGGSVSTLTIQRTQQEDSAVYLCASSLDWGAGYNEQFFGPGTRLTVL.

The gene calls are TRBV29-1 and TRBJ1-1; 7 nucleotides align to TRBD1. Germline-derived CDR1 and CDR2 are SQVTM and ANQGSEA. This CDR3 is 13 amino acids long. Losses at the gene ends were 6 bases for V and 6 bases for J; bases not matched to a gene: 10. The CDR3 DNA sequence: TGCAGCGTGATAGGGGGCGGCGAATCTGAAGCTTTCTTT. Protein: CSVIGGGESEAFF.

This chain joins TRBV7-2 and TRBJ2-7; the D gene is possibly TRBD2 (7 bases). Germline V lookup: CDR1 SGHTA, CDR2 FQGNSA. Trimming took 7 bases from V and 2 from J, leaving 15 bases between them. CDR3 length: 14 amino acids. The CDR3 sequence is CASTRGGGTYEQYF. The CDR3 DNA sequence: TGTGCCAGCACGAGAGGCGGGGGCACCTACGAGCAGTACTTC.

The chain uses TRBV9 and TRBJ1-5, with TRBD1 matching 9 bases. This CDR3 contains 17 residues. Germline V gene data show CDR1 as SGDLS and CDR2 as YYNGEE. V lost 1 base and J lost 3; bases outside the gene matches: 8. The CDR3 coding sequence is TGTGCCAGCAGCGTAAGGGGGACAGGGTCCCCCAATCAGCCCCAGCATTTT. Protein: CASSVRGTGSPNQPQHF.

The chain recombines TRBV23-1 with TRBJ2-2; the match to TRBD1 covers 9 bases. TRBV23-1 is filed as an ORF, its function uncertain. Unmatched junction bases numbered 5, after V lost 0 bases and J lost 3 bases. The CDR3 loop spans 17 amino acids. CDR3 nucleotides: TGCGCCAGCAGTCAATCTACAAGGACAGGGGACACCGGGGAGCTGTTTTTT. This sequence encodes CASSQSTRTGDTGELFF.